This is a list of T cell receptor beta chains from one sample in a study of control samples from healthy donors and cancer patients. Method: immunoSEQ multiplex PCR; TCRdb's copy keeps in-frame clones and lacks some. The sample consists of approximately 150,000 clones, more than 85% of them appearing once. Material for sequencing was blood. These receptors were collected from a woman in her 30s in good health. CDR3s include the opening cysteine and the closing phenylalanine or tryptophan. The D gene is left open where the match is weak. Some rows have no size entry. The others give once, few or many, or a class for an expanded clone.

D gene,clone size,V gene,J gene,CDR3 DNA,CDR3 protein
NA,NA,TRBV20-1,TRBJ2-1,TGCAGTGCTAGTAAGGGGGATGAGCAGTTCTTC,CSASKGDEQFF
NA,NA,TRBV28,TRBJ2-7,TGTGCCAGCAGTTTAACCCTCGGGCAGAAGGGGCAGTACTTC,CASSLTLGQKGQYF
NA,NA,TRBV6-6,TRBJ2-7,TGTGCCAGCAGCCGGTCAGGCGTGTCGAGGGGATACGAGCAGTACTTC,CASSRSGVSRGYEQYF
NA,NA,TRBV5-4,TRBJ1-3,TGTGCCAGCAGCTTACCGGGGTCCAGCCGCGACACCATATATTTT,CASSLPGSSRDTIYF
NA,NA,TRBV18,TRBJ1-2,TGTGCCAGCTCACCACCGACAGTATATGGCTACACCTTC,CASSPPTVYGYTF
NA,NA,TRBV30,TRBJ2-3,TGTGCCTGGAGTGTACTGGAAAGCACAGATACGCAGTATTTT,CAWSVLESTDTQYF
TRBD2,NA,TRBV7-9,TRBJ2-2,TGTGCCAGCAGCTTAGCGGGACTAGCTGCCGGGGAGCTGTTTTTT,CASSLAGLAAGELFF
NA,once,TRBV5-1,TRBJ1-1,TGCGCCAGCAGCACCGCCTACAGAGACACTGAAGCTTTCTTT,CASSTAYRDTEAFF
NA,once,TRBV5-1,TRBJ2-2,TGCGCCAGCAGCCTACGGCCCGCTAGCAGGAACACCGGGGAGCTGTTTTTT,CASSLRPASRNTGELFF
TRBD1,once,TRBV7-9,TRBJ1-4,TGTGCCAGCAGCGCTCGGACAGGGGGCCTTTTAGCAACTAATGAAAAACTGTTTTTT,CASSARTGGLLATNEKLFF
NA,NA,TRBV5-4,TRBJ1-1,TGTGCCAGCAGCTTGGGGGGAGGGACTGAAGCTTTCTTT,CASSLGGGTEAFF
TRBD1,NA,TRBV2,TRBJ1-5,TGTGCCAGCAGTGAGAGGTTGGGACAGGGAGGTCAGCCCCAGCATTTT,CASSERLGQGGQPQHF
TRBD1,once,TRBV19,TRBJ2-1,TGTGCCAGTAGTAGCGGGACAGGGTTTATATTTTACAATGAGCAGTTCTTC,CASSSGTGFIFYNEQFF